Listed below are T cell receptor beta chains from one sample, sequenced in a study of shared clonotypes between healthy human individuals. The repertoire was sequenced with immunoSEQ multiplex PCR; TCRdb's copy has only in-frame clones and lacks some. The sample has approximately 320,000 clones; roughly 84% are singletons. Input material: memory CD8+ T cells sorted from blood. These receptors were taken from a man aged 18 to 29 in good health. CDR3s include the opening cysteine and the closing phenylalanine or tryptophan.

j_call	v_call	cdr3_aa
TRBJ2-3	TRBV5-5	CASSLELAGGTDTQYF
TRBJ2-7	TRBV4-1	CASSQVAGTPYEQYF
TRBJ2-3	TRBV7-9	CASSGMGTRTDTQYF
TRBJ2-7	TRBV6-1	CASRDGGEQYF
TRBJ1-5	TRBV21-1	CASSKKGNREGNQPQHF
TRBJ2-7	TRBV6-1	CASSEVGGWYEQYF
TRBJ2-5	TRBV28	CASSAQGADQETQYF
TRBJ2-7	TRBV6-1	CASSAWGGTYEQYF
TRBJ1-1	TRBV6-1	CASSPLRAANTEAFF
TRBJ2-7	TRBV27	CASSSGSSYEQYF
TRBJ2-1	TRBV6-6	CASSPPGLQAYNEQFF
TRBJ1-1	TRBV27	CASSFRTRPRTEAFF
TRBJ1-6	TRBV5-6	CASSLDVSPPLHF
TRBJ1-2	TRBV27	CASSFSVAVDGYTF
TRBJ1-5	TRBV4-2	CASSQEPSQGARQPQHF
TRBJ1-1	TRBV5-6	CASGFGAGEAFF
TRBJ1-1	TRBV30	CAWADGRFEAFF
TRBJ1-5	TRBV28	CASSLSGLADQPQHF
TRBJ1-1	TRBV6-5	CASRPGRGTEAFF
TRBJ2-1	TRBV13	CASSLGLAGVSAPSEQFF
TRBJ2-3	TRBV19	CASSTQGAVTDTQYF
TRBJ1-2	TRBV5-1	CASSLGRPYGYTF
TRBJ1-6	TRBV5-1	CASSLRWGGQTVSPLHF
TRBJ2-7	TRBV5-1	CASSLGYEQYF
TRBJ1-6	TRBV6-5	CASSSGNNSPLHF
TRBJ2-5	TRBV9	CASSGLGETQYF
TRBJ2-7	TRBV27	CASRVGVHEQYF
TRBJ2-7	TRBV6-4	CASSVDRGPYEQYF
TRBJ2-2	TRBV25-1	CASGSWDSSNTGELFF
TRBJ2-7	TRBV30	CAWTLRSGFAYEQYF
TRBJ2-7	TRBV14	CASSHGPVYEQYF
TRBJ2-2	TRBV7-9	CASSLVIAGELFF
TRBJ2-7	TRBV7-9	CASSSRDRGLLEQYF
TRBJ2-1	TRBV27	CASKGSGGAETYNEQFF
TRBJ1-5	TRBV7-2	CASSPWGSNQPQHF
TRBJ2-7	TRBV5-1	CASSLEGTGSYEQYF
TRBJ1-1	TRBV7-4	CASSAPGPMNTEAFF
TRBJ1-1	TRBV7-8	CASSLWANTEAFF
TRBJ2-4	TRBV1	CTSPIAGGPPENIQYF
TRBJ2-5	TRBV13	CASSLVLAEQETQYF
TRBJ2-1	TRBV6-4	CASSVSEYNEQFF
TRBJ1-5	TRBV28	CASTYDSFNQPQHF
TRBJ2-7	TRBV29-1	CSAGTSGSVSYEQYF
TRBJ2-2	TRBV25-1	CASRTSPSFDTGELFF
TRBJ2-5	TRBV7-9	CASSPPEGGQAYF
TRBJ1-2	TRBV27	CASSLSGTDYGYTF
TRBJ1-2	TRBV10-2	CASSESYGEYGYTF
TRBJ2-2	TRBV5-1	CASSLSWGNTGELFF
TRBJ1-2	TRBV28	CASSWTGGRYGYTF
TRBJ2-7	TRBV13	CASSSTGGTYEQYF
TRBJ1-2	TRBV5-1	CASSISPFYGYTF
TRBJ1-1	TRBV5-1	CASSSKQGRLAEAFF
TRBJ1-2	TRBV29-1	CSVEDGVSYGYTF
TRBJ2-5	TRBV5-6	CASSPEGVETQYF
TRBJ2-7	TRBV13	CASSIRGLEQYF